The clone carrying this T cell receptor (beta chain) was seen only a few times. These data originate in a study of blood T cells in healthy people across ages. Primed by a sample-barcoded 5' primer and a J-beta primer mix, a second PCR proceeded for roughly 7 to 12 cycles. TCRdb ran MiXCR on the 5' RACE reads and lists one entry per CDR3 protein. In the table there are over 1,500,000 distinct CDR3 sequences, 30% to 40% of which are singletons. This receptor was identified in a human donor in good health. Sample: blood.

CDR3 nucleotide sequence: TGCAAAGGGGGACACCCGAGCACAGATACGCAGTATTTT. Encoded protein: CKGGHPSTDTQYF. V usage is TRBV20-1 and J usage is TRBJ2-3, with TRBD1 as a possible D gene (6 bases). There are 13 residues in the CDR3. CDR1 is DFQATT, CDR2 SNEGSKA, per germline (reference sequence).